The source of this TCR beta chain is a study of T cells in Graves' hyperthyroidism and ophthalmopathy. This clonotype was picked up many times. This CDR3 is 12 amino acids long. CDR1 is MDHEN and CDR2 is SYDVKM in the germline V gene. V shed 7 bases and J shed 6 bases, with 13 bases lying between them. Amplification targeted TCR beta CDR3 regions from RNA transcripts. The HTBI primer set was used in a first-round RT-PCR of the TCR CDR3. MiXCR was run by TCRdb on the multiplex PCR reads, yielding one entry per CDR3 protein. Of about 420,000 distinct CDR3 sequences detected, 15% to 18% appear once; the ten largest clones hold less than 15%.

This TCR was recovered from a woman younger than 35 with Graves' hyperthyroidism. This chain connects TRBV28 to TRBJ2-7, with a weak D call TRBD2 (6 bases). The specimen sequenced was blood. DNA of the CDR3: TGTGCCAGCACCCTCCCGGAGGGCGAGCAGTACTTC. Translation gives CASTLPEGEQYF.